The sequence of this TCR beta chain was determined in a study of blood T cell repertoires in COVID-19. Background on the study: Sources were T cells, B-cell-depleted T cells, or PBMCs; the material itself was cDNA or gDNA.

Followed over time, Seattle patients had been enrolled while infection was active. Under the authors' procedure: Nucleated cell counts were estimated from reference gene primer amplification. Profiling relied on immunoSEQ multiplex PCR, and the TCRdb table lists in-frame clones only, not all of them. V and J calls plus clone size are reproduced from that table; the DNA served to infer D and trimming. The sample contains tens of thousands of clones, roughly 84% of which appear only once. The CDR3 is made up of 15 amino acids. The germline gives CDR1 SNHLY, CDR2 FYNNEI. Trimming cost V 4 bases and J 1 base; bases outside gene matches: 4.

This sequence originates from a man between 60 and 70 years old with COVID-19, enrolled during active disease. Sample: peripheral blood. The J gene is TRBJ1-5, the V gene TRBV2; 7 nucleotides align to TRBD1. The CDR3 coding sequence is TGTGCCAGCAGTGTAACAGGGGTGAGCAATCAGCCCCAGCATTTT. The encoded protein is CASSVTGVSNQPQHF. The whole variable domain, remainder taken from reference TRBV2 and TRBJ1-5, is EPEVTQTPSHQVTQMGQEVILRCVPISNHLYFYWYRQILGQKVEFLVSFYNNEISEKSEIFDDQFSVERPDGSNFTLKIRSTKLEDSAMYFCASSVTGVSNQPQHFGDGTRLSIL.